This T cell receptor beta chain was captured in a study of blood T cell repertoires in COVID-19. Study as a whole: Whether acute or convalescent, the COVID-19 samples came from the United States, Italy and Spain. Sources were T cells, B-cell-depleted T cells, or PBMCs; the material itself was cDNA or gDNA.

Authors' data handling: Reference gene primer amplification yielded estimated nucleated cell counts. Measured with immunoSEQ multiplex PCR; TCRdb has only the in-frame clones, and not every one. V, J and clone size reflect that table, while D and trimming were determined from the DNA. The sample has approximately 120,000 clones, approximately 77% seen once. Trimming took 5 bases from V and 0 from J; bases not matched to a gene: 12. The CDR3 length is 18 residues. CDR1 and CDR2 (germline): SEHNR, FQNEAQ (reference sequence). The rearrangement uses TRBV7-9 and TRBJ2-2, with 7 bases identical to TRBD1. Sequenced material: peripheral blood. The sequence derives from an older man with acute or convalescent COVID-19. Here the CDR3 DNA reads TGTGCCAGCAGCCGCACCCTGGACAGGCTGACGAACACCGGGGAGCTGTTTTTT. Protein product: CASSRTLDRLTNTGELFF.